One sample yielded the 20 T cell receptor beta chains listed below, sequenced in a study of blood T cell repertoires in COVID-19. Clones were sequenced by immunoSEQ multiplex PCR, and TCRdb holds only the in-frame ones, with some missing. The sample shows some 270,000 clones, around 85% of them seen only once. Input material: PBMCs or T cells enriched from blood (not recorded which). The receptors shown here come from a woman in her forties or fifties with acute COVID-19.

The chain recombines TRBV7-2 with TRBJ2-1; D possibly corresponds to TRBD2 (5 bases). Germline V gene lookup returns CDR1 SGHTA and CDR2 FQGNSA. The CDR3 consists of 15 residues. The V end lost 5 bases, the J end lost 2 bases, and 13 bases lay between the germline ends. CDR3 nucleotide sequence: TGTGCCAGCAGCCTGGCGTACGGGGCCTACAATGAGCAGTTCTTC. Its protein product is CASSLAYGAYNEQFF.

The gene calls are TRBV30 and TRBJ2-7, with a tentative D call TRBD1 (5 bases). The CDR3 totals 14 residues. The V and J ends lost 1 base and 4 bases respectively, with 14 bases between them. In germline, CDR1 is GTSNPN, CDR2 SVGIG (reference sequence). The CDR3 DNA reads TGTGCCTGGAGTGGACCCAGGGATCTTTACGAGCAGTACTTC. Encoded protein: CAWSGPRDLYEQYF.

The chain combines TRBV4-3 with TRBJ1-2; possible D gene TRBD1, 5 bases. CDR1 is LGHNA, CDR2 YSLEER, per germline. This CDR3 has 13 residues. Trimming took off 0 bases at V and 7 bases at J, with 9 bases between the two ends. The CDR3 protein is CASSQEFRAGYTF. In DNA form, the CDR3 reads TGCGCCAGCAGCCAAGAGTTCAGGGCTGGCTACACCTTC.

The gene calls are TRBV4-3 and TRBJ2-5, with 9 positions matching TRBD1. The CDR3 extends over 15 amino acids. Per the germline V gene, CDR1 is LGHNA and CDR2 is YSLEER. The junction had 4 bases not matched to a gene; V was cut back by 1 base and J by 4 bases. The CDR3 region is CASSQVGQGRETQYF. For the CDR3, the DNA is TGCGCCAGCAGCCAAGTGGGACAGGGTCGAGAGACCCAGTACTTC.

The chain couples TRBV14 to TRBJ1-1; 10 positions agree with TRBD1. The CDR3 runs to 16 residues. CDR1 and CDR2 (germline): SGHDN, FVKESK. J lost 1 base, V lost 4 bases, and 6 bases had no gene match. CDR3 protein: CASSPRQGAKNTEAFF. The CDR3 DNA is TGTGCCAGCAGCCCCCGACAGGGGGCCAAGAACACTGAAGCTTTCTTT.

Comment on this clone: This specimen includes other DNA sequences encoding the same CDR3. The J gene is TRBJ2-7, the V gene TRBV7-9; D perhaps matches TRBD2 (5 bases). Germline CDR1 and CDR2: SEHNR and FQNEAQ (reference sequence). The V end lost 5 bases, the J end lost 4 bases, and 12 bases lay between the germline ends. The CDR3 length is 13 residues. The CDR3 spells CASSRASGYEQYF. CDR3 sequence (DNA): TGTGCCAGCAGCCGCGCGTCGGGGTACGAGCAGTACTTC.

This chain connects TRBV29-1 to TRBJ1-2; D perhaps matches TRBD1 (6 bases). Trimming removed 5 bases at V and 5 bases at J, with 15 bases between. The CDR3 has 13 residues. The germline V gene has CDR1 SQVTM and CDR2 ANQGSEA. The CDR3 nucleotides read TGCAGCGTTCGAAACAGGGAAAAATATGGCTACACCTTC. Translating gives CSVRNREKYGYTF.

This clone occurred a few times. The chain uses TRBV19 and TRBJ2-5, with 9 bases fitting TRBD1. Losses at the gene ends were 8 bases for V and 4 bases for J; bases not matched to a gene: 5. Germline V gene data show CDR1 as LNHDA and CDR2 as SQIVND (reference sequence). The CDR3 spans 13 residues. Written as DNA, the CDR3 is TGTGCCAGTGGACAGGGGTGGGGAGAGACCCAGTACTTC. Encoded protein: CASGQGWGETQYF.

CDR3 bases: TGCAGTGCTAGTCTTGGGTTCGGACAGGGGGCAACTCGTAACTATGGCTACACCTTC. This sequence encodes CSASLGFGQGATRNYGYTF. The rearrangement uses TRBV20-1 and TRBJ1-2, with 11 bases matching TRBD1. CDR1 is DFQATT, CDR2 SNEGSKA, per germline (reference sequence). V shed 3 bases, J shed 1 base, and the junction held 16 bases outside the gene matches. The CDR3 consists of 19 residues.

J is TRBJ1-1 and V is TRBV6-5, with a tentative D call TRBD1 (6 bases). The ends were cut back, 5 bases at V and 8 bases at J, with 15 bases in the middle. Germline-derived CDR1 and CDR2 are MNHEY and SVGAGI. The CDR3 has 13 amino acids. For the CDR3, the DNA is TGTGCCAGCAGTAGGCTAGGACAGCTGGAAGCTTTCTTT. Translation gives CASSRLGQLEAFF.

The V call is TRBV10-3, the J call TRBJ1-6, with TRBD1 as a possible D gene (5 bases). The germline V gene has CDR1 ENHRY and CDR2 SYGVKD. Trimming cost V 8 bases and J 7 bases, with 18 bases left between them. This CDR3 has 15 residues. The CDR3 bases are TGTGCCATCCAAGAAACGGGCCAGGGAAATTCACCCCTCCACTTT. It specifies CAIQETGQGNSPLHF.

The rearrangement joins TRBV11-2 to TRBJ1-4, with D maybe TRBD1 (5 bases). V was shortened by 1 base and J by 6 bases, with 9 bases between the two germline ends. The CDR3 covers 14 residues. CDR1 SGHAT and CDR2 FQNNGV come from the germline V gene. The CDR3 here is CASSLAGLDEKLFF. The CDR3 DNA reads TGTGCCAGCAGCTTAGCAGGGTTGGATGAAAAACTGTTTTTT.

V gene TRBV7-6 combines with J gene TRBJ1-1; D remains ambiguous. Germline V gives CDR1 SGHVS, CDR2 FNYEAQ. The V end lost 4 bases, the J end lost 8 bases, and 23 bases lay between the germline ends. The CDR3 runs 16 residues. The CDR3 DNA sequence: TGTGCCAGCAGCTCGTCCGTATACCTCTCTAACGCCGAAGCTTTCTTT. This sequence encodes CASSSSVYLSNAEAFF.

The chain recombines TRBV29-1 with TRBJ1-2; D perhaps matches TRBD1 (6 bases). V lost 3 bases, J lost 0 bases, and 11 bases lay in between. The CDR3 is made up of 14 amino acids. Per the germline V gene, CDR1 is SQVTM and CDR2 is ANQGSEA. The CDR3: CSVDLRGSNYGYTF. The CDR3, as DNA: TGCAGCGTTGACCTTAGGGGGTCTAACTATGGCTACACCTTC.

The V call is TRBV3-1 (or the pseudogene TRBV3-2), the J call TRBJ2-2; 10 bases fit TRBD2. J lost 7 bases, V lost 3 bases, and 5 bases had no gene match. The CDR3 totals 15 residues. Germline V gene sequence: CDR1 LGHDT, CDR2 YNNKEL (reference sequence). DNA of the CDR3: TGTGCCAGCAGCCAGGCTAGCGGGGGCCGCGGGGAGCTGTTTTTT. Its translation: CASSQASGGRGELFF.

This chain uses TRBV3-1 (or the pseudogene TRBV3-2) with TRBJ2-1; D is unclear. This CDR3 has 14 amino acids. Germline V gene lookup returns CDR1 LGHDT and CDR2 YNNKEL (reference sequence). With 1 base removed from V and 3 bases from J, the gap between germline ends came to 7 bases. For the CDR3, the DNA is TGTGCCAGCAGCCAAGTAGGCGGCTACAATGAGCAGTTCTTC. The encoded protein is CASSQVGGYNEQFF.

This clone showed up just once. This rearrangement joins TRBV3-1 (or the pseudogene TRBV3-2) to TRBJ1-1; 7 positions match TRBD1. This CDR3 contains 15 residues. V lost 1 base and J lost 12; bases outside the gene matches: 14. Per the germline V gene, CDR1 is LGHDT and CDR2 is YNNKEL (reference sequence). The CDR3 region has the DNA TGTGCCAGCAGCCAAGCTTCATCCGACAGGGTGGGAACTTTCTTT. It codes for CASSQASSDRVGTFF.

This clone occurred a few times. The CDR3 loop reads CASTRQGAGNTIYF. For the CDR3, the DNA is TGTGCCAGCACGAGACAGGGGGCTGGAAACACCATATATTTT. The chain combines TRBV25-1 with TRBJ1-3; TRBD1 agrees at 9 bases. Germline V lookup: CDR1 MGHDK, CDR2 SYGVNS. The CDR3 spans 14 residues. The ends lost 7 bases at V and 2 bases at J; junction bases unmatched: 3.

The CDR3 is CSVGPGTGAGYTF. The CDR3 DNA reads as TGCAGCGTGGGACCGGGGACAGGGGCCGGCTACACCTTC. The chain combines TRBV29-1 with TRBJ1-2; 10 bases agree with TRBD1. This CDR3 spans 13 amino acids. Per germline, CDR1 SQVTM and CDR2 ANQGSEA. The V gene end was trimmed by 6 bases and the J gene end by 8 bases; junction bases not matched to a gene: 9.

This chain joins TRBV28 and TRBJ1-1; D uncertain. Germline values: CDR1 MDHEN, CDR2 SYDVKM. Trimming stripped 3 bases from V and 0 bases from J, with 8 bases between. The CDR3 totals 14 residues. CDR3 coding DNA: TGTGCCAGCAGTTTGGAGACCATGAACACTGAAGCTTTCTTT. It codes for CASSLETMNTEAFF.